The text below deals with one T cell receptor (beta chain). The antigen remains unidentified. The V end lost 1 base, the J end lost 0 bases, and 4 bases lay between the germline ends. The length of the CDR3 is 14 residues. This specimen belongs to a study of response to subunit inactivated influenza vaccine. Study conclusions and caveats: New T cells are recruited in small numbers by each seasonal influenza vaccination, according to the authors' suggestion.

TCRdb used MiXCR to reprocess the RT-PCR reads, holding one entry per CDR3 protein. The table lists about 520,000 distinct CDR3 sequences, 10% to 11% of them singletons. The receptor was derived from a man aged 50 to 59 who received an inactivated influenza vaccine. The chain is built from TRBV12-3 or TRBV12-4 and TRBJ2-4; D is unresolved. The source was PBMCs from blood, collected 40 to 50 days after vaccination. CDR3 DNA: TGTGCCAGCAGTTTAGACGAAGCCAAAAACATTCAGTACTTC. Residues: CASSLDEAKNIQYF.